This T cell receptor (beta chain) was sequenced during a study of blood T cell repertoires in COVID-19. Study overall: COVID-19 samples collected from the United States, Italy and Spain covered acute and convalescent phases.

Germline assignment: CDR1 LGHNA and CDR2 YSLEER. This CDR3 contains 16 residues. With V trimmed by 0 bases and J by 9 bases, 11 bases remained unmatched. Using immunoSEQ multiplex PCR, the repertoire was profiled, and TCRdb retains in-frame clones only, with some absent. The sample shows about 39,000 clones, 79% of them seen only once. The V and J genes are TRBV4-3 and TRBJ2-1, with TRBD1 matching over 7 bases. The receptor's source is a man between 65 and 79 years old with acute or convalescent COVID-19. Sequenced: peripheral blood. The chain's CDR3 is CASSQEGRGRVVEQFF. DNA for the CDR3: TGCGCCAGCAGCCAAGAAGGAAGGGGGCGGGTCGTTGAGCAGTTCTTC.